This is a list of T cell receptor beta chains from one sample in a study of cytomegalovirus exposure and HLA in healthy donors. The repertoire was sequenced with immunoSEQ multiplex PCR; TCRdb's copy has only in-frame clones and lacks some. The table records about 57,000 clones, about four fifths of them present only once. Sequencing input: PBMCs. These receptors all come from a man between 25 and 39 years old in good health and CMV-seropositive. Both conserved end residues are part of each CDR3. A D gene is named only where the DNA matches it firmly. Only part of the rows carry a size: once, few, many, or a class if the clone is expanded.

length	D	J	size	V	CDR3	DNA
18	TRBD1	TRBJ2-2	.	TRBV2	CASSPGTGTFVGTGELFF	TGTGCCAGCAGCCCCGGGACAGGGACCTTTGTGGGCACCGGGGAGCTGTTTTTT
16	TRBD1	TRBJ1-2	.	TRBV14	CASSQELSGTGNGYTF	TGTGCCAGCAGCCAAGAACTTTCCGGGACAGGGAATGGCTACACCTTC
15	TRBD1	TRBJ1-6	few	TRBV2	CASSPDRGSNSPLHF	TGTGCCAGCAGTCCGGACAGGGGATCTAATTCACCCCTCCACTTT
15	.	TRBJ2-7	.	TRBV6-5	CASSYSQGSSYEQYF	TGTGCCAGCAGTTACTCACAGGGCAGCTCCTACGAGCAGTACTTC
16	TRBD1	TRBJ2-7	.	TRBV7-3	CASSSGGGQGIYEQYF	TGTGCCAGCAGCTCAGGAGGAGGACAGGGGATCTACGAGCAGTACTTC
16	TRBD1	TRBJ1-1	.	TRBV4-3	CASSFGTGGSGTEAFF	TGCGCCAGCAGCTTTGGGACAGGGGGGTCAGGAACTGAAGCTTTCTTT
15	.	TRBJ2-7	once	TRBV27	CASGRDRAGFSEQYF	TGTGCCAGCGGGCGAGACAGGGCGGGATTCAGCGAGCAGTACTTC
13	TRBD1	TRBJ2-5	once	TRBV7-3	CASSSIRGETQYF	TGTGCCAGCAGCTCAATCAGGGGGGAGACCCAGTACTTC
14	.	TRBJ2-7	.	TRBV7-2	CASSFGGNTYEQYF	TGTGCCAGCAGCTTTGGCGGTAATACCTACGAGCAGTACTTC
15	TRBD1	TRBJ1-4	few	TRBV4-3	CASSQDDRETEKLFF	TGCGCCAGCAGCCAAGATGACAGGGAGACTGAAAAACTGTTTTTT
12	.	TRBJ2-7	.	TRBV27	CASSSTPYEQYF	TGTGCCAGCAGTTCCACTCCTTACGAGCAGTACTTC
15	.	TRBJ1-1	.	TRBV28	CASSFYGDRGTEAFF	TGTGCCAGCAGTTTTTACGGGGATCGAGGCACTGAAGCTTTCTTT
13	.	TRBJ2-3	once	TRBV5-1	CASDRTRRVTQYF	TGCGCCAGCGACAGAACCCGGCGAGTTACGCAGTATTTT
16	TRBD2	TRBJ2-2	.	TRBV7-2	CASSSGTSVHTGELFF	TGTGCCAGCAGCTCAGGGACTAGCGTGCACACCGGGGAGCTGTTTTTT
13	.	TRBJ1-1	.	TRBV28	CASSSGRGEKAFF	TGTGCCAGCAGCTCAGGGCGGGGGGAGAAAGCTTTCTTT
14	.	TRBJ1-1	few	TRBV5-5	CASSWQTGNTEAFF	TGTGCCAGCAGCTGGCAGACGGGGAACACTGAAGCTTTCTTT
15	.	TRBJ1-6	.	TRBV5-1	CASSLAGQGRSPLHF	TGCGCCAGCAGCTTGGCCGGTCAGGGTAGATCACCCCTCCACTTT
13	.	TRBJ2-1	.	TRBV30	CAWRGSGYNEQFF	TGTGCCTGGAGAGGTAGCGGCTACAATGAGCAGTTCTTC
14	TRBD2	TRBJ2-3	.	TRBV6-4	CASSPSGGTDTQYF	TGTGCCAGCAGTCCCTCCGGGGGGACAGATACGCAGTATTTT
12	TRBD2	TRBJ2-1	.	TRBV28	CASSSGGYEQFF	TGTGCCAGCAGTAGCGGGGGCTATGAGCAGTTCTTC
14	TRBD1	TRBJ2-2	.	TRBV2	CASRAAGGTGELFF	TGTGCCAGCAGGGCGGCAGGGGGTACCGGGGAGCTGTTTTTT
15	.	TRBJ1-6	.	TRBV19	CASSSGWSYNSPLHF	TGTGCCAGTTCGTCAGGGTGGTCCTATAATTCACCCCTCCACTTT
11	.	TRBJ1-3	.	TRBV6-1	CASSEPDTIYF	TGTGCCAGCAGTGAACCGGACACCATATATTTT
16	.	TRBJ1-2	.	TRBV9	CASSFGGEASEGGYTF	TGTGCCAGCAGCTTTGGAGGGGAGGCCAGCGAGGGTGGCTACACCTTC
15	TRBD1	TRBJ1-6	.	TRBV2	CASSTDRVQVSPLHF	TGTGCCAGCAGTACAGACAGGGTTCAGGTTTCACCCCTCCACTTT
14	.	TRBJ2-7	.	TRBV28	CASSLGTVRYEQYF	TGTGCCAGCAGTTTAGGAACAGTTCGCTACGAGCAGTACTTC
14	TRBD2	TRBJ2-7	.	TRBV29-1	CSVGGGSGTYEQYF	TGCAGCGTTGGAGGTGGTAGCGGGACCTACGAGCAGTACTTC
14	TRBD1	TRBJ1-2	.	TRBV15	CATNPGQNFYGYTF	TGTGCCACCAACCCGGGACAGAACTTTTATGGCTACACCTTC